A single sample gave rise to the 18 T cell receptor beta chains below, sequenced in a study of blood T cell repertoires in COVID-19. This table comes from immunoSEQ multiplex PCR, and its TCRdb copy is limited to in-frame clones, with some not included. The data hold over 250,000 clones, with around 86% observed a single time. Sequencing was carried out using peripheral blood. The receptors derive from a man aged 40-49 years who had recovered from COVID-19.

The V call is TRBV7-3, the J call TRBJ2-1; D call uncertain. V lost 5 bases, J lost 0 bases, and 11 bases lay in between. The CDR3 covers 15 residues. Looked up from germline, CDR1 is SGHTA and CDR2 is FQGTGA. CDR3 loop: CASSLSRSSYNEQFF. The CDR3 region has the DNA TGTGCCAGCAGCCTATCACGGAGCTCCTACAATGAGCAGTTCTTC.

This clone was detected once. The chain combines TRBV7-9 with TRBJ2-7; 8 bases agree with TRBD2. CDR3 size: 16 residues. V lost 5 bases, J lost 0 bases, and 9 bases stayed unmatched. Germline V gene lookup returns CDR1 SEHNR and CDR2 FQNEAQ (reference sequence). The CDR3 spells CASSPGLSGSSYEQYF. The CDR3 DNA reads TGTGCCAGCAGCCCCGGTTTGAGCGGGAGCTCCTACGAGCAGTACTTC.

This rearrangement joins TRBV3-1 (or the pseudogene TRBV3-2) to TRBJ2-7, with 8 bases identical to TRBD2. The CDR3 runs 16 residues. Germline V gene lookup returns CDR1 LGHDT and CDR2 YNNKEL (reference sequence). V was pared by 4 bases and J by 4 bases, with 12 bases of the junction left unmatched. The CDR3 nucleotides read TGTGCCAGCAGCCCCTACTCGGGGGGGAGGATGTACGAGCAGTACTTC. It translates to CASSPYSGGRMYEQYF.

The chain carries TRBV6-5 and TRBJ1-5; D perhaps matches TRBD1 (6 bases). The V end lost 4 bases, the J end lost 7 bases, and 17 bases lay between the germline ends. This CDR3 has 15 amino acids. Germline V lookup: CDR1 MNHEY, CDR2 SVGAGI. CDR3 nucleotides: TGTGCCAGCAGTTCCTCTGGGGGGGGCGGGCAGCCCCAGCATTTT. Amino acids: CASSSSGGGGQPQHF.

The chain has TRBV7-2 and TRBJ2-2; the match to TRBD1 covers 8 bases. Germline assignment: CDR1 SGHTA and CDR2 FQGNSA. The length of the CDR3 is 16 residues. Unmatched junction bases numbered 11, after V lost 5 bases and J lost 6 bases. The DNA of the CDR3 is TGTGCCAGCAGCCTTCAGGGGGCTGGTCTCGCCGGGGAGCTGTTTTTT. Translation: CASSLQGAGLAGELFF.

The chain couples TRBV29-1 to TRBJ2-2; TRBD1 matches at 8 bases. The CDR3 spans 14 residues. J lost 2 bases, V lost 5 bases, and 4 bases had no gene match. CDR1 and CDR2 from the germline V gene are SQVTM and ANQGSEA. CDR3 loop: CSVLDRGNTGELFF. In nucleotides, the CDR3 is TGCAGCGTTCTCGACAGGGGAAACACCGGGGAGCTGTTTTTT.

DNA for the CDR3: TGTGCCAGCACAATAGCGGGGGGGCTGGATTTGCCCAAAGCCACAGATACGCAGTATTTT. Translated: CASTIAGGLDLPKATDTQYF. The chain is built from TRBV2 and TRBJ2-3; 11 bases match TRBD2. Germline lookup yields CDR1 SNHLY and CDR2 FYNNEI. The V and J ends lost 7 bases and 2 bases, in that order; junction bases with no gene match: 20. CDR3 size: 20 residues.

J is TRBJ2-7 and V is TRBV18; D not resolved. CDR3 length: 14 residues. CDR1 and CDR2 (germline): KGHSH, LQKENI. The V gene lost 3 bases and the J gene lost 1 base, with 10 bases spanning the gap. CDR3 sequence: CASSPLAGSYEQYF. The CDR3 coding sequence is TGTGCCAGCTCACCTTTAGCCGGATCCTACGAGCAGTACTTC.

CDR3 protein: CASSEARGLAANEQFF. The CDR3 DNA is TGTGCCAGCAGTGAAGCGCGGGGACTAGCGGCCAATGAGCAGTTCTTC. The chain uses TRBV6-1 and TRBJ2-1; 11 bases are a match to TRBD2. The CDR3 has 16 residues. Germline V gives CDR1 MNHNS, CDR2 SASEGT. The V and J ends lost 0 bases and 6 bases, in that order; junction bases with no gene match: 4.

The V call is TRBV5-4, the J call TRBJ2-1, with a weak D call TRBD1 (5 bases). V lost 6 bases and J lost 4, with 17 bases in between. From germline, CDR1 is SGHNT and CDR2 YYREEE (reference sequence). The CDR3 consists of 15 residues. CDR3 protein: CASTLTVGSYNEQFF. The CDR3, as DNA: TGTGCCAGCACCCTGACAGTGGGGTCTTACAATGAGCAGTTCTTC.

This chain uses TRBV5-1 with TRBJ2-2, with TRBD2 matching 9 bases. The CDR3 sequence is 18 residues long. Trimming cost V 2 bases and J 1 base; bases outside gene matches: 9. CDR1 and CDR2 (germline): SGHRS, YFSETQ. The DNA for the CDR3 is TGCGCCAGCAGCTTTTTGTTAGCGGGAGTGAAGAACACCGGGGAGCTGTTTTTT. It codes for CASSFLLAGVKNTGELFF.

The rearrangement links TRBV29-1 to TRBJ2-5; TRBD1 might be the D (5 bases). V dropped 5 bases and J dropped 4 bases, with 14 bases sitting between them. Germline CDR1 is SQVTM and CDR2 is ANQGSEA. This CDR3 has 13 amino acids. Here the CDR3 reads CSVLRQYGETQYF. DNA for the CDR3: TGCAGCGTTCTCCGACAGTACGGAGAGACCCAGTACTTC.

Points on this clone: At the DNA level, this CDR3 is encoded by other sequences in the same sample as well. The chain is built from TRBV5-4 and TRBJ2-7; 9 nucleotides match TRBD1. Germline values: CDR1 SGHNT, CDR2 YYREEE (reference sequence). V trimming: 4 bases; J trimming: 5 bases; junction bases outside the gene matches: 10. The CDR3 is 15 residues long. CDR3 coding DNA: TGTGCCAGCAGCGCACCGGGACAGGGTTTCCACGAGCAGTACTTC. This gives the protein CASSAPGQGFHEQYF.

The chain employs TRBV6-1 and TRBJ2-5, with D possibly matching TRBD1 (5 bases). The germline CDR1 and CDR2 sequences are MNHNS and SASEGT. V lost 1 base and J 4 bases, leaving 10 bases between the germline ends. This CDR3 region has 14 residues. In DNA, the CDR3 is TGTGCCAGCAGTGAAGTGGTGGGGCGAGAGACCCAGTACTTC. Its protein is CASSEVVGRETQYF.

The CDR3 coding sequence is TGTGCCAGCACCTCGGGCTCGGCTAGCAGTACGCAGTATTTT. Amino acids: CASTSGSASSTQYF. The rearrangement joins TRBV7-9 to TRBJ2-3, with D perhaps matching TRBD2 (5 bases). The CDR3 is 14 residues long. Germline assignment: CDR1 SEHNR and CDR2 FQNEAQ (reference sequence). The germline V and J ends were trimmed by 7 bases and 8 bases, with 19 bases remaining between them.

This chain connects TRBV5-5 to TRBJ2-3, with 8 bases aligning to TRBD2. The CDR3 runs 15 residues. Germline CDR1 SGHKS, CDR2 YYEKEE (reference sequence). V dropped 5 bases and J dropped 4; count of bases not matched to a gene: 9. DNA for the CDR3: TGTGCCAGCAGTCACCCGGGACTAGATGCAGATACGCAGTATTTT. Translating gives CASSHPGLDADTQYF.

The chain joins TRBV7-8 to TRBJ2-7; D unresolved. There are 14 residues in the CDR3. Germline V gene lookup returns CDR1 SGHVS and CDR2 FQNEAQ. The germline V and J ends were trimmed by 1 base and 2 bases, with 9 bases remaining between them. In DNA, the CDR3 is TGTGCCAGCAGCTTAGGTTTGACAACCTACGAGCAGTACTTC. Its protein is CASSLGLTTYEQYF.

The V gene is TRBV30, the J gene TRBJ2-3; TRBD2 matches at 12 bases. The length of the CDR3 is 16 residues. The germline V gene encodes CDR1 GTSNPN and CDR2 SVGIG (reference sequence). V dropped 0 bases and J dropped 7; count of bases not matched to a gene: 8. CDR3 sequence: CAWSVPTSGGWNTQYF. DNA of the CDR3: TGTGCCTGGAGTGTACCGACTAGCGGGGGCTGGAATACGCAGTATTTT.